This TCR beta chain is from a study of blood T cells in healthy people across ages. Study-level results: Because donor CMV status was unknown, expanded clonotype changes were possibly confounded. Measured against age, TCR beta diversity per million T cells decreased in a roughly linear manner.

Aged about 6 to 100, donors were systemically healthy Caucasians from Russia. Combining a sample-barcoded 5' primer with a J-beta primer mix, a second PCR ran for roughly 6 to 12 cycles. Every cDNA molecule bore a tag from a template-switch adaptor containing 12 random nucleotides. Each CDR3 protein is one row after TCRdb ran MiXCR on the 5' RACE reads. Among roughly 500,000 distinct CDR3 sequences, 27% were seen once, and the ten largest hold approximately 17%. Details on this clonotype: Its antigen is undetermined.

V shed 4 bases and J shed 5 bases, with 18 bases lying between them. The CDR3 sequence is 16 residues long. This sequence originates from a woman aged 70 to 79 in good health. The sequenced sample was blood. The chain has TRBV12-3 or TRBV12-4 and TRBJ2-4; maybe TRBD1 (6 bases). CDR3 nucleotides: TGTGCCAGCAGTTCCGTTACAGGGAGTCCCCAAAACATTCAGTACTTC. Its protein is CASSSVTGSPQNIQYF.